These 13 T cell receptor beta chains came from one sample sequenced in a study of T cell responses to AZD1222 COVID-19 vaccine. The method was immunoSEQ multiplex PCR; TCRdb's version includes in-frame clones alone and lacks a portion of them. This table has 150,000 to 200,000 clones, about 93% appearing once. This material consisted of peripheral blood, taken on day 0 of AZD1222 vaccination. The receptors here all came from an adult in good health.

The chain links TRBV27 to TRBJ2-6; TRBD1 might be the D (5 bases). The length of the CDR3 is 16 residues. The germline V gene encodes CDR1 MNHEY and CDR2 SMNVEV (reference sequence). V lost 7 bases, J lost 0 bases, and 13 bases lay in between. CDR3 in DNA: TGTGCCAGCACCCTGTACAGGACCTCTGGGGCCAACGTCCTGACTTTC. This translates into CASTLYRTSGANVLTF.

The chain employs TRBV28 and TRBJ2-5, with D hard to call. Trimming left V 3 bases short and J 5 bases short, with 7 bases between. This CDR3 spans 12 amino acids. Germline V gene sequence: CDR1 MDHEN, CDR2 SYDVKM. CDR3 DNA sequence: TGTGCCAGCAGTTTGTTGGGTGAGACCCAGTACTTC. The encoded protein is CASSLLGETQYF. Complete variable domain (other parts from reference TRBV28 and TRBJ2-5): DVKVTQSSRYLVKRTGEKVFLECVQDMDHENMFWYRQDPGLGLRLIYFSYDVKMKEKGDIPEGYSVSREKKERFSLILESASTNQTSMYLCASSLLGETQYFGPGTRLLVL.

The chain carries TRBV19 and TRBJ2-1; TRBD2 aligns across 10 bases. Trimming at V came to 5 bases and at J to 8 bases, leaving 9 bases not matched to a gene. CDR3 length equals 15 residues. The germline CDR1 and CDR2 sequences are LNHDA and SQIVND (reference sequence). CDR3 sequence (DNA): TGTGCCAGTAGTCCCAGCGGGAGGGATAATGATGAGCAGTTCTTC. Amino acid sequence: CASSPSGRDNDEQFF.

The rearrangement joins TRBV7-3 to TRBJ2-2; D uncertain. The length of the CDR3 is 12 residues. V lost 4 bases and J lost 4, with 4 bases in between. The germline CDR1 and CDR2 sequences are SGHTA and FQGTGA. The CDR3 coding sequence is TGTGCCAGCAGCTCTCCCACCGGGGAGCTGTTTTTT. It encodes CASSSPTGELFF.

The chain's CDR3 is CASSSGQYNEQFF. In nucleotides, the CDR3 is TGTGCCAGCAGTTCCGGACAGTACAATGAGCAGTTCTTC. V and J are TRBV12-3 or TRBV12-4 and TRBJ2-1, with D possibly TRBD1 on 6 matching bases. The V end lost 4 bases, the J end lost 4 bases, and 8 bases lay between the germline ends. This CDR3 spans 13 amino acids.

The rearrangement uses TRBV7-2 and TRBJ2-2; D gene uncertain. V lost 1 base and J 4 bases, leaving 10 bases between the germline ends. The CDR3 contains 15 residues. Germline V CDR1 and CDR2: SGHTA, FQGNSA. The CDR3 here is CASSLDPAFTGELFF. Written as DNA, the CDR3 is TGTGCCAGCAGCTTAGATCCAGCGTTCACCGGGGAGCTGTTTTTT.

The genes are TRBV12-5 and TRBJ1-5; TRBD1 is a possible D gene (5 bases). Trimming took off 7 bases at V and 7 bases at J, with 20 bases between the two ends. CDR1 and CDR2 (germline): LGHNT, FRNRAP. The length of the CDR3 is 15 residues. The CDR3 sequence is CASAVTRGLGQPQHF. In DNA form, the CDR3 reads TGTGCTAGTGCCGTCACCCGGGGCCTTGGACAGCCCCAGCATTTT.

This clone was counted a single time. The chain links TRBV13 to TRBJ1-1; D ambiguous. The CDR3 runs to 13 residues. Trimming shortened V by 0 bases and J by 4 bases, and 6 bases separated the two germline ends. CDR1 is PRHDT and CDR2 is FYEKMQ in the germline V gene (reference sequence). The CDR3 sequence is CASSLGRLTEAFF. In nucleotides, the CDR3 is TGTGCCAGCAGCTTAGGGCGGCTCACTGAAGCTTTCTTT.

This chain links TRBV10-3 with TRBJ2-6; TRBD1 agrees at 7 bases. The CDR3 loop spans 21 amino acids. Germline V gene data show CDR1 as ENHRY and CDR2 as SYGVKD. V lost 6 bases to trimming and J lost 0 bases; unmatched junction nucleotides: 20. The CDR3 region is CAIRGSGTEDSWTSGANVLTF. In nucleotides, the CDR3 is TGTGCCATCAGAGGCTCCGGGACAGAGGACTCATGGACCTCTGGGGCCAACGTCCTGACTTTC.

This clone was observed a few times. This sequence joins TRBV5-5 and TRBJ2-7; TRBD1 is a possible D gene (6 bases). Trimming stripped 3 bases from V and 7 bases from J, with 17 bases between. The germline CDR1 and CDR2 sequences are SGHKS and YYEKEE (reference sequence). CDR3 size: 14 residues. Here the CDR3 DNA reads TGTGCCAGCAGCTCATTCGGTGACAGGAGGGAGCAGTACTTC. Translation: CASSSFGDRREQYF.

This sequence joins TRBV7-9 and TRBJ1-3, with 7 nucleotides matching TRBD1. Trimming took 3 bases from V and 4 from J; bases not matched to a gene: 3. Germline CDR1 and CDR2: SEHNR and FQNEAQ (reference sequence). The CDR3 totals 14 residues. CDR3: CASSFTGVGNTIYF. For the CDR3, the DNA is TGTGCCAGCAGCTTCACAGGGGTCGGAAACACCATATATTTT.

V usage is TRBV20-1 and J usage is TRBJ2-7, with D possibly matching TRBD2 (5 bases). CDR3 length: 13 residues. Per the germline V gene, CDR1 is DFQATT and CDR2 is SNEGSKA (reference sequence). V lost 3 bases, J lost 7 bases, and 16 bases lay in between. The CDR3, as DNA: TGCAGTGCTAGTGGGCGGGCGGTGAGGGAGCAGTACTTC. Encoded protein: CSASGRAVREQYF.

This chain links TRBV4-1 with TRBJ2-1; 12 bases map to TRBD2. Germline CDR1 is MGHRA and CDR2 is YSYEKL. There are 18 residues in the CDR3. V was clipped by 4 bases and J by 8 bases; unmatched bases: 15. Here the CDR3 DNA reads TGCGCCAGCAGCCCCCTGGTGGCACTAGCGGGAGGCGGGGATGAGCAGTTCTTC. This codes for CASSPLVALAGGGDEQFF.